The 32 T cell receptor beta chains given below trace back to one sample, sequenced in a study of blood T cell repertoires in COVID-19. Libraries were prepared by immunoSEQ multiplex PCR; TCRdb keeps only in-frame clonotypes and omits some of them. This table holds approximately 14,000 clones, roughly 91% found once. Sample: peripheral blood. The receptors derive from a woman between 70 and 85 years old in a cohort sampled during active or convalescent COVID-19.

The DNA of the CDR3 is TGTGCCAGCAGTTACGGGGGGGAGCAGTTCTTC. Protein product: CASSYGGEQFF. This sequence joins TRBV6-5 and TRBJ2-1; D might be TRBD2 (6 bases). The CDR3 has 11 residues. The V gene's germline CDR1 is MNHEY and CDR2 SVGAGI. Deletions cut 2 bases from V and 10 bases from J, with 6 bases between.

This chain joins TRBV20-1 and TRBJ2-5; possibly TRBD2 for D (5 bases). Germline loops: CDR1 DFQATT, CDR2 SNEGSKA (reference sequence). This CDR3 has 10 residues. V lost 7 bases, J lost 5 bases, and 8 bases lay in between. CDR3 amino acids: CSERGETQYF. The CDR3 DNA reads TGCAGTGAACGAGGGGAGACCCAGTACTTC.

The chain joins TRBV30 to TRBJ2-7; a possible D gene is TRBD2 (7 bases). The germline V gene has CDR1 GTSNPN and CDR2 SVGIG (reference sequence). The CDR3 is 17 amino acids. The ends were cut back, 1 base at V and 0 bases at J, with 19 bases in the middle. CDR3 region: CAWSGGRGIPLSYEQYF. In DNA form, the CDR3 reads TGTGCCTGGAGTGGGGGGCGGGGGATCCCCCTCTCCTACGAGCAGTACTTC. The whole variable domain, filled in from reference TRBV30 and TRBJ2-7, reads SQTIHQWPATLVQPVGSPLSLECTVEGTSNPNLYWYRQAAGRGLQLLFYSVGIGQISSEVPQNLSASRPQDRQFILSSKKLLLSDSGFYLCAWSGGRGIPLSYEQYFGPGTRLTVT.

The rearrangement joins TRBV11-2 to TRBJ1-1; tentative D call: TRBD1 (5 bases). This CDR3 has 12 residues. V was pared by 6 bases and J by 5 bases, with 10 bases between. The germline gives CDR1 SGHAT, CDR2 FQNNGV. The CDR3, as DNA: TGTGCCAGCAGGGGGGGGAGGACTGAAGCTTTCTTT. Translating gives CASRGGRTEAFF.

This rearrangement joins TRBV14 to TRBJ2-5, with 8 bases that match TRBD1. Germline CDR1 and CDR2: SGHDN and FVKESK. This CDR3 contains 16 residues. V shed 3 bases, J shed 5 bases, and the junction held 11 bases outside the gene matches. The CDR3 region is CASSHTTGDGSETQYF. In DNA, the CDR3 is TGTGCCAGCAGCCATACGACAGGGGACGGTAGTGAGACCCAGTACTTC.

This clone was detected once. The CDR3 sequence: CAWSIGTGEKLFF. Here the CDR3 DNA reads TGTGCCTGGTCGATTGGGACAGGCGAAAAACTGTTTTTT. The chain joins TRBV30 to TRBJ1-4; 8 bases line up with TRBD1. The CDR3 loop spans 13 amino acids. Losses at the gene ends were 5 bases for V and 8 bases for J; bases not matched to a gene: 7. Germline V CDR1 and CDR2: GTSNPN, SVGIG (reference sequence).

The chain carries TRBV28 and TRBJ1-2; TRBD1 is a possible D gene (6 bases). Between the trimmed V and J ends, which lost 10 bases and 3 bases, there was a span of 12 bases. CDR1 and CDR2 (germline): MDHEN, SYDVKM. The CDR3 contains 12 residues. The CDR3 DNA is TGTGCCATCCAGGACAGACACTATGGCTACACCTTC. It translates to CAIQDRHYGYTF.

The V call is TRBV3-1 (or the pseudogene TRBV3-2), the J call TRBJ2-3; a weak D match, TRBD2 (6 bases). The CDR3 length is 14 residues. The V end was cut by 3 bases, the J end by 6 bases, with 13 bases between. Germline-derived CDR1 and CDR2 are LGHDT and YNNKEL (reference sequence). The CDR3 nucleotides read TGTGCCAGCAGCCAGCCCGGGGAGGCGGATACGCAGTATTTT. Translating gives CASSQPGEADTQYF.

This chain connects TRBV11-2 to TRBJ2-3, with a tentative D call TRBD2 (6 bases). The CDR3 has 15 amino acids. Trimming cost V 1 base and J 7 bases, with 15 bases left between them. Germline CDR1 is SGHAT and CDR2 is FQNNGV. CDR3 DNA sequence: TGTGCCAGCAGCTTAGGGTGGCGGGGCGTATATACGCAGTATTTT. This codes for CASSLGWRGVYTQYF.

CDR3 in amino acids: CASSRMGAPDEQYF. The CDR3 region has the DNA TGTGCCAGCAGCCGCATGGGCGCCCCCGACGAGCAGTACTTC. This sequence joins TRBV5-6 and TRBJ2-7; D is uncertain. V was pared by 4 bases and J by 5 bases, with 16 bases between. The germline gives CDR1 SGHDT, CDR2 YYEEEE. The CDR3 has 14 residues.

The chain combines TRBV5-4 with TRBJ2-7; 10 bases align to TRBD1. The CDR3 runs 14 residues. Per the germline V gene, CDR1 is SGHNT and CDR2 is YYREEE (reference sequence). Trimming cost V 4 bases and J 4 bases; bases outside gene matches: 5. DNA for the CDR3: TGTGCCAGCAGCCCCCGACAGGGGGCTTACGAGCAGTACTTC. Translating it yields CASSPRQGAYEQYF.

The chain joins TRBV9 to TRBJ2-5, with 10 bases fitting TRBD1. CDR1 and CDR2 (germline): SGDLS, YYNGEE. The CDR3 is 16 residues long. V trimming: 0 bases; J trimming: 4 bases; junction bases outside the gene matches: 6. The CDR3 DNA reads TGTGCCAGCAGCGTAGCTGGACAGGGGGGGGGAGAGACCCAGTACTTC. Its translation: CASSVAGQGGGETQYF.

The chain is built from TRBV12-3 or TRBV12-4 and TRBJ2-2, with TRBD1 matching 9 bases. After removal of 5 bases from V and 9 bases from J, the junction contained 4 bases not matched to a gene. This CDR3 is built from 13 residues. The CDR3 spells CASSPGQGRELFF. CDR3 sequence (DNA): TGTGCCAGCAGTCCCGGACAGGGGCGGGAGCTGTTTTTT.

The chain couples TRBV9 to TRBJ2-1; 8 nucleotides match TRBD2. This CDR3 has 14 residues. The V and J ends lost 3 bases and 4 bases, in that order; junction bases with no gene match: 3. Per the germline V gene, CDR1 is SGDLS and CDR2 is YYNGEE. CDR3 residues: CASSAGGVYNEQFF. The CDR3 coding sequence is TGTGCCAGCAGCGCGGGGGGGGTTTACAATGAGCAGTTCTTC.

CDR3 loop: CATGQGINNQPQHF. As DNA, the CDR3 is TGTGCCACGGGACAGGGGATAAACAATCAGCCCCAGCATTTT. V gene TRBV6-5 combines with J gene TRBJ1-5; 10 positions agree with TRBD1. Germline loops: CDR1 MNHEY, CDR2 SVGAGI. The V and J ends lost 10 bases and 3 bases, in that order; junction bases with no gene match: 6. This CDR3 region has 14 residues.

The rearrangement links TRBV9 to TRBJ1-2, with 7 bases matching TRBD1. With V trimmed by 4 bases and J by 8 bases, 5 bases remained unmatched. CDR1 is SGDLS, CDR2 YYNGEE, per germline. The CDR3 contains 12 residues. DNA of the CDR3: TGTGCCAGCAGCCCCGACAGGGTCGGCTACACCTTC. Translation gives CASSPDRVGYTF.

The rearrangement links TRBV4-1 to TRBJ1-3; 7 bases line up with TRBD1. V lost 5 bases and J lost 0; bases outside the gene matches: 4. CDR3 length: 15 amino acids. Germline CDR1 MGHRA, CDR2 YSYEKL. DNA for the CDR3: TGCGCCAGCAGCGGCCGGGACAGCTCTGGAAACACCATATATTTT. Its protein product is CASSGRDSSGNTIYF.

This chain links TRBV5-1 with TRBJ1-1; unclear D gene. The V gene's germline CDR1 is SGHRS and CDR2 YFSETQ. Trimming pared 0 bases from V and 5 bases from J, leaving 8 bases between. This CDR3 has 13 residues. This CDR3 reads CASSLVGETEAFF. The CDR3 nucleotides are TGCGCCAGCAGCTTGGTTGGTGAGACTGAAGCTTTCTTT. Together with reference TRBV5-1 and TRBJ1-1, the CDR3 gives the full variable domain: KAGVTQTPRYLIKTRGQQVTLSCSPISGHRSVSWYQQTPGQGLQFLFEYFSETQRNKGNFPGRFSGRQFSNSRSEMNVSTLELGDSALYLCASSLVGETEAFFGQGTRLTVV.

This chain links TRBV6-2 or TRBV6-3 with TRBJ2-7; TRBD1 might be the D (5 bases). Germline CDR1 and CDR2: MNHEY and SVGEGT. The CDR3 consists of 17 residues. Between the trimmed V and J ends, which lost 2 bases and 4 bases, there was a span of 21 bases. CDR3 sequence reads: CASSYNGLGQKPYEQYF. CDR3 in DNA: TGTGCCAGCAGTTACAACGGTCTGGGGCAGAAACCATACGAGCAGTACTTC.

V and J are TRBV10-2 and TRBJ1-2; D possibly corresponds to TRBD1 (5 bases). The CDR3 loop spans 17 amino acids. Germline CDR1 and CDR2: WSHSY and SAAADI. V was trimmed by 6 bases and J by 1 base, leaving 21 bases between them. The CDR3 bases are TGCGCCAGCAGCCAGCTCGGGGGGAGGTCCGGTAACTATGGCTACACCTTC. Protein product: CASSQLGGRSGNYGYTF.

The V and J genes are TRBV3-1 (or the pseudogene TRBV3-2) and TRBJ1-3; D call uncertain. The CDR3 contains 14 residues. From germline, CDR1 is LGHDT and CDR2 YNNKEL (reference sequence). Deletions cut 4 bases from V and 0 bases from J, with 7 bases between. The chain's CDR3 is CASSLTGSGNTIYF. The CDR3 DNA reads as TGTGCCAGCAGCCTCACCGGCTCTGGAAACACCATATATTTT.

A single count supports this clone. V usage is TRBV19 and J usage is TRBJ2-7, with 7 bases aligning to TRBD1. This CDR3 region has 15 residues. Trimming at V came to 5 bases and at J to 0 bases, leaving 7 bases not matched to a gene. Germline CDR1 is LNHDA and CDR2 is SQIVND (reference sequence). CDR3 loop: CASSPGQIHSYEQYF. DNA for the CDR3: TGTGCCAGTAGTCCGGGACAGATACACTCCTACGAGCAGTACTTC.

This clone was seen only once. J is TRBJ2-7 and V is TRBV6-6; 10 nucleotides match TRBD1. The CDR3 runs to 15 residues. CDR1 is MNHNY and CDR2 is SVGAGI in the germline V gene (reference sequence). V was clipped by 0 bases and J by 5 bases; unmatched bases: 4. CDR3 residues: CASSYSGTGVHEQYF. The CDR3 coding sequence is TGTGCCAGCAGTTACTCCGGGACAGGGGTCCACGAGCAGTACTTC.

The chain recombines TRBV9 with TRBJ1-1; TRBD1 agrees at 7 bases. Per germline, CDR1 SGDLS and CDR2 YYNGEE. CDR3 length: 13 amino acids. V was clipped by 6 bases and J by 0 bases; unmatched bases: 2. As DNA, the CDR3 is TGTGCCAGCACACAGGGGTTGAACACTGAAGCTTTCTTT. Translating it yields CASTQGLNTEAFF.

In this sample, this clone turned up once. V is TRBV21-1 and J is TRBJ2-3; TRBD1 is the table's D call, not checked against the DNA. TRBV21-1 is an annotated pseudogene. This CDR3 region has 13 residues. The CDR3 DNA reads as TGTGCCAGCAGCAAAGGCGCCAGGGATACGCAGTATTTT. Translated, it gives CASSKGARDTQYF.

The V gene is TRBV5-5, the J gene TRBJ1-6; D is unresolved. CDR3 size: 16 residues. Trimming took 4 bases from V and 0 from J, leaving 11 bases between them. CDR1 is SGHKS and CDR2 is YYEKEE in the germline V gene (reference sequence). The CDR3 is CASSVGRSSYNSPLHF. In nucleotides, the CDR3 is TGTGCCAGCAGCGTGGGTAGGAGCTCCTATAATTCACCCCTCCACTTT.

This sequence joins TRBV30 and TRBJ1-2, with D unclear. This CDR3 contains 13 residues. Germline CDR1 GTSNPN, CDR2 SVGIG (reference sequence). V was clipped by 2 bases and J by 7 bases, with 14 bases between them. For the CDR3, the DNA is TGTGCCTGGAGTTTGTTGCGGCCGGGTGGCTACACCTTC. Translated, it gives CAWSLLRPGGYTF. Combining the CDR3 with reference TRBV30 and TRBJ1-2 gives the whole variable domain SQTIHQWPATLVQPVGSPLSLECTVEGTSNPNLYWYRQAAGRGLQLLFYSVGIGQISSEVPQNLSASRPQDRQFILSSKKLLLSDSGFYLCAWSLLRPGGYTFGSGTRLTVV.

V and J are TRBV7-9 and TRBJ1-2; the match to TRBD1 covers 7 bases. With 2 bases clipped from V and 8 bases from J, the junction kept 5 bases outside the gene matches. Germline CDR1 SEHNR, CDR2 FQNEAQ (reference sequence). The CDR3 has 13 residues. CDR3 sequence reads: CASSLRQGNGYTF. CDR3 sequence (DNA): TGTGCCAGCAGCTTACGACAGGGCAACGGCTACACCTTC. Filled out from reference TRBV7-9 and TRBJ1-2, the complete variable domain reads DTGVSQNPRHKITKRGQNVTFRCDPISEHNRLYWYRQTLGQGPEFLTYFQNEAQLEKSRLLSDRFSAERPKGSFSTLEIQRTEQGDSAMYLCASSLRQGNGYTFGSGTRLTVV.

This sequence joins TRBV5-4 and TRBJ2-7; 7 nucleotides align to TRBD1. The CDR3 extends over 14 amino acids. J was trimmed by 3 bases and V by 4 bases; bases with no gene match: 7. CDR1 SGHNT and CDR2 YYREEE come from the germline V gene (reference sequence). The DNA for the CDR3 is TGTGCCAGCAGCCCGGGACAGAAATACTACGAGCAGTACTTC. Residues: CASSPGQKYYEQYF.

J is TRBJ2-2 and V is TRBV24-1, with D possibly TRBD2 on 6 matching bases. Germline assignment: CDR1 KGHDR and CDR2 SFDVKD. CDR3 size: 19 residues. V was clipped by 1 base and J by 7 bases, with 24 bases between them. CDR3: CATSDFNSAGIDSGGELFF. As DNA, the CDR3 is TGTGCCACCAGTGATTTTAATTCGGCGGGGATCGATTCCGGCGGGGAGCTGTTTTTT.

The chain recombines TRBV2 with TRBJ1-1; 7 bases are a match to TRBD1. Germline V CDR1 and CDR2: SNHLY, FYNNEI. There are 14 residues in the CDR3. The junction had 5 bases not matched to a gene; V was cut back by 6 bases and J by 1 base. In nucleotides, the CDR3 is TGTGCCAGCAGAACGACAGGGAAGAACACTGAAGCTTTCTTT. This encodes CASRTTGKNTEAFF.

V usage is TRBV30 and J usage is TRBJ2-1; TRBD2 agrees at 10 bases. Germline trimming cut 0 bases from V and 7 bases from J; bases unmatched to any gene: 6. Germline CDR1 is GTSNPN and CDR2 is SVGIG (reference sequence). The CDR3 contains 15 residues. CDR3 nucleotides: TGTGCCTGGAGTGTAGGGGTAGCGGGGGGAAATGAGCAGTTCTTC. It codes for CAWSVGVAGGNEQFF.